This T cell receptor (beta chain) appears in the sequencing data of a study of monozygotic twins with inflammatory bowel disease. This CDR3 spans 14 amino acids. Looked up from germline, CDR1 is MDHEN and CDR2 is SYDVKM. Every single donor had a roughly 2.5 ml blood sample drawn. As regards this clonotype: Its antigen is as yet unknown.

Template switching introduced UMIs that contain a 6-nucleotide sample barcode. TCRdb reanalyzed the 5' RACE reads and collapses them to one entry per CDR3 protein, without DNA. The table counts about 160,000 distinct CDR3 sequences; roughly 3% lies in the top ten. Study-level findings and limits: Clonotype sharing was lower in IBD patients than healthy twins, most markedly with disease activity.

This TCR was recovered from a human donor with ulcerative colitis or Crohn's disease, or a healthy co-twin of an affected twin (not recorded which). The sequencing sample was made of blood. The chain joins TRBV28 to TRBJ2-7; the TCRdb D gene call, TRBD1, has no DNA to confirm it. The CDR3 is CASSFQGVRGEQYF. The variable domain in full, completed from reference TRBV28 and TRBJ2-7, reads DVKVTQSSRYLVKRTGEKVFLECVQDMDHENMFWYRQDPGLGLRLIYFSYDVKMKEKGDIPEGYSVSREKKERFSLILESASTNQTSMYLCASSFQGVRGEQYFGPGTRLTVT.